This T cell receptor beta chain came from a study of cytomegalovirus exposure and HLA in healthy donors. Study-level findings and limits: The likely origin of a cluster of highly shared sequence variants was a sequencing artifact.

The germline gives CDR1 SGHTA, CDR2 FQGTGA. V was clipped by 8 bases and J by 4 bases, with 17 bases between them. The CDR3 length is 14 residues. Concerning this clone itself: What it binds is unknown.

Nominally healthy donors provided the samples, though records likely missed some immune exposures. PCR involved 60 Vbeta and 13 Jbeta primers. Profiled with immunoSEQ multiplex PCR; TCRdb holds only in-frame clones, not every one. Of some 56,000 clones listed, approximately 80% are singletons. The TCR sequence derives from a human donor in good health. Sequences were obtained from PBMCs. V and J are TRBV7-3 and TRBJ1-2, with a weak D call TRBD1 (5 bases). Written as DNA, the CDR3 is TGTGCCAGCCAGTTGGTCAGGGTGGGCTATGGCTACACCTTC. It is translated as CASQLVRVGYGYTF.